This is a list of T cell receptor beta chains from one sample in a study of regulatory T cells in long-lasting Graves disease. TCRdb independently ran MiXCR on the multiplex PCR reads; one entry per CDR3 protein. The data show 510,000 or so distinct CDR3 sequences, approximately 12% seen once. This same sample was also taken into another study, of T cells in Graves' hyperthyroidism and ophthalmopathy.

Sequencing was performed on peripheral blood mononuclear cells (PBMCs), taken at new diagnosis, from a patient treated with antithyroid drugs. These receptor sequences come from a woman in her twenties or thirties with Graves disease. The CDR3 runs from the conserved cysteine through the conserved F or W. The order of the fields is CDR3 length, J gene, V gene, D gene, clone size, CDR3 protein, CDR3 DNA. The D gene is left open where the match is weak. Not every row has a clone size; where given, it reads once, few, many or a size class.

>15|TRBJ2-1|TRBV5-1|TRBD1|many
CASSFRGRHGNEQFF
TGCGCCAGCAGCTTCAGGGGGCGCCATGGCAATGAGCAGTTCTTC
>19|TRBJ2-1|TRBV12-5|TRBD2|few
CASGLALPGTSPRADEQFF
TGTGCTAGTGGTTTGGCGCTTCCCGGGACTAGCCCTAGGGCGGATGAGCAGTTCTTC
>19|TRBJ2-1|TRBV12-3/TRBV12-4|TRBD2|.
CASSLFVFSGSVIYNEQFF
TGTGCCAGCAGTTTATTTGTTTTTAGCGGGAGCGTTATCTACAATGAGCAGTTCTTC
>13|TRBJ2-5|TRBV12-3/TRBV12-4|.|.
CATKGGEGETQYF
TGTGCCACGAAGGGGGGAGAAGGGGAGACCCAGTACTTC
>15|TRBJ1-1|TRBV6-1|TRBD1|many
CASSTSQGANTEAFF
TGTGCCAGCAGTACCTCACAGGGGGCGAACACTGAAGCTTTCTTT
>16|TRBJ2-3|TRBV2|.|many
CASSERLPGGTDTQYF
TGTGCCAGCAGTGAGCGGCTACCAGGGGGCACAGATACGCAGTATTTT
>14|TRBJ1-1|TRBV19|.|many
CASSIGHRNTEAFF
TGTGCCAGTAGTATAGGCCATCGGAACACTGAAGCTTTCTTT
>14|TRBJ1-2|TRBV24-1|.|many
CATSDTLLTYGYTF
TGTGCCACCAGTGACACTCTCCTCACCTATGGCTACACCTTC
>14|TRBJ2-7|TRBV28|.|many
CASSLPVRSYEQYF
TGTGCCAGCAGTTTACCGGTCAGATCCTACGAGCAGTACTTC
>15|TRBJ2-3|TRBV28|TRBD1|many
CASSFGTGWTDTQYF
TGTGCCAGCAGTTTTGGGACAGGGTGGACGGATACGCAGTATTTT
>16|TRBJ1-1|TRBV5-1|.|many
CASSFGTVPMNTEAFF
TGCGCCAGCAGCTTTGGCACAGTCCCCATGAACACTGAAGCTTTCTTT
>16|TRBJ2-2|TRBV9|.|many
CASSDNWAPGAGELFF
TGTGCCAGCAGTGACAACTGGGCCCCGGGCGCCGGGGAGCTGTTTTTT
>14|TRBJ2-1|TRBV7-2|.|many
CAAGSGAAYNEQFF
TGTGCCGCCGGGTCGGGAGCTGCCTACAATGAGCAGTTCTTC
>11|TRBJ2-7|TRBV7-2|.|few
CASSQEGTQYF
TGTGCCAGCAGTCAAGAGGGGACGCAGTACTTC
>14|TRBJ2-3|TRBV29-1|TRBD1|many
CSAQDRRHTDTQYF
TGCAGCGCCCAGGACAGGAGACACACAGATACGCAGTATTTT
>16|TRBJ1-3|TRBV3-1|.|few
CASGEGAAAYGNTIYF
TGTGCCAGCGGGGAGGGCGCAGCCGCCTATGGAAACACCATATATTTT
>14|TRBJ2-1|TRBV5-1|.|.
CASSLFLPGSRQFF
TGCGCCAGCAGCTTGTTTCTCCCGGGCTCTAGGCAGTTCTTC
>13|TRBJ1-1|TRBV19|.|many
CASTRRLNTEAFF
TGTGCCAGTACCCGTCGCTTGAACACTGAAGCTTTCTTT
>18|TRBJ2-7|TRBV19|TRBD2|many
CASSIDTASGAISYEQYF
TGTGCCAGTAGTATAGATACGGCTAGCGGGGCGATCTCCTACGAGCAGTACTTC
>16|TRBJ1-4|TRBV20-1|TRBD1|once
CSAGQGNPATNEKLFF
TGCAGTGCCGGACAGGGAAACCCTGCAACTAATGAAAAACTGTTTTTT
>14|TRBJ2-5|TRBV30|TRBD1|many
CAWGTGGYQETQYF
TGTGCCTGGGGGACAGGGGGGTACCAAGAGACCCAGTACTTC
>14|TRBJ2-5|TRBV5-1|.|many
CASSSVPPGETQYF
TGCGCCAGCAGCTCCGTCCCCCCGGGAGAGACCCAGTACTTC
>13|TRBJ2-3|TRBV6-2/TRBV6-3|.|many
CASSYTSTDTQYF
TGTGCCAGCAGTTACACTAGCACAGATACGCAGTATTTT
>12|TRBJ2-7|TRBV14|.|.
CASSQAWPEQYF
TGTGCCAGCAGCCAAGCGTGGCCAGAGCAGTACTTC
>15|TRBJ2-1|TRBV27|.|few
CASSLVREAYNEQFF
TGTGCCAGCAGTTTAGTGAGGGAAGCCTACAATGAGCAGTTCTTC
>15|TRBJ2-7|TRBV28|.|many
CASRLGGGITYEQYF
TGTGCCAGCCGATTAGGGGGCGGGATCACCTACGAGCAGTACTTC
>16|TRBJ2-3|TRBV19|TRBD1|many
CASSYSTGSNTDTQYF
TGTGCCAGTAGTTACTCGACAGGGAGCAACACAGATACGCAGTATTTT
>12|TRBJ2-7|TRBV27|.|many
CASWDRVREQYF
TGTGCCAGCTGGGACCGCGTGCGGGAGCAGTACTTC
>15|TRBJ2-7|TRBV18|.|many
CASSPLVADNGVQYF
TGTGCCAGCTCACCACTGGTAGCGGACAATGGCGTGCAGTACTTC
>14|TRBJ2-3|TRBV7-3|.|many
CASSLGAGADTQYF
TGTGCCAGCAGCTTAGGGGCAGGCGCAGATACGCAGTATTTT
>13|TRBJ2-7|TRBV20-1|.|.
CSATQTDPYEQYF
TGCAGTGCTACACAGACAGATCCCTACGAGCAGTACTTC
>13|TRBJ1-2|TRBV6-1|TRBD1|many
CASRGDRGHGYTF
TGTGCCAGCCGGGGGGACAGGGGACATGGCTACACCTTC
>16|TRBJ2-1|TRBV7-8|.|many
CASSLGVAAEWDEQFF
TGTGCCAGCAGCTTAGGGGTAGCGGCGGAGTGGGATGAGCAGTTCTTC
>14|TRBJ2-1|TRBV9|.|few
CASSVAGRDEEQFF
TGTGCCAGCAGCGTAGCGGGACGGGACGAAGAGCAGTTCTTC
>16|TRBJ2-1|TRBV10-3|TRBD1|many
CAISGGGTGVYNEQFF
TGTGCCATCAGTGGGGGAGGGACAGGGGTTTACAATGAGCAGTTCTTC
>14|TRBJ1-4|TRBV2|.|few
CASRVAATNEKLFF
TGTGCCAGCAGGGTCGCCGCAACTAATGAAAAACTGTTTTTT
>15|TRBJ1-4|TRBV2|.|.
CASSVETADNEKLFF
TGTGCCAGCAGTGTTGAAACAGCCGATAATGAAAAACTGTTTTTT
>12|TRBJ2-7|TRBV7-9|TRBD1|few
CASQGQAYEQYF
TGTGCCAGCCAAGGACAGGCCTACGAGCAGTACTTC
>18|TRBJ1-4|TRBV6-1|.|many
CASSPQPTSTPANEKLFF
TGTGCCAGCAGCCCACAGCCTACCTCGACGCCCGCTAATGAAAAACTGTTTTTT
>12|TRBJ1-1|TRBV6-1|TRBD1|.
CASSMTGAEAFF
TGTGCCAGCAGCATGACAGGGGCTGAAGCTTTCTTT
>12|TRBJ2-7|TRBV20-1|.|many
CSARVRNYEQYF
TGCAGTGCTAGGGTCAGGAACTACGAGCAGTACTTC
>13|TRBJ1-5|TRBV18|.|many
CASSPGRDQPQHF
TGTGCCAGCAGCCCTGGGAGGGATCAGCCCCAGCATTTT
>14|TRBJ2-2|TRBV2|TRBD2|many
CASIGGRNTGELFF
TGTGCCAGCATAGGCGGGAGAAACACCGGGGAGCTGTTTTTT
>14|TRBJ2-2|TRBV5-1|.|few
CASSLDGFTGELFF
TGCGCCAGCAGCTTGGACGGATTTACCGGGGAGCTGTTTTTT
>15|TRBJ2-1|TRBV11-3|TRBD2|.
CASSISGSVTGEQFF
TGTGCCAGCAGTATTAGCGGGAGTGTGACAGGGGAGCAGTTCTTC
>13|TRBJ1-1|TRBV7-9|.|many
CASSLLSHTEAFF
TGTGCCAGCAGCTTACTATCGCACACTGAAGCTTTCTTT
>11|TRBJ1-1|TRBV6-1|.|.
CASISGAEAFF
TGTGCCAGCATCTCAGGGGCTGAAGCTTTCTTT
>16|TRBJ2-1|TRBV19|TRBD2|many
CASITPTSGRYNEQFF
TGTGCCAGTATTACCCCAACCAGCGGGAGGTACAATGAGCAGTTCTTC
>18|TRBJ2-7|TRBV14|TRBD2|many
CASSHSRLAGGPPYEQYF
TGTGCCAGCAGCCACTCGCGGCTAGCGGGAGGGCCCCCCTACGAGCAGTACTTC
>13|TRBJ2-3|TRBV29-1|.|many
CSVSSTGADTQYF
TGCAGCGTTTCGTCGACAGGCGCAGATACGCAGTATTTT